Below, 19 T cell receptor beta chains from the same sample are listed, as sequenced in a study of spatial heterogeneity in lung cancer. The time point here: sample taken at primary tumor resection. Unsorted samples of tumor, nontumor lung or frozen PBMC had their whole RNA sequenced. TCRdb reprocessed the 5' RACE reads with MiXCR, giving one entry per CDR3 protein. The sample has about 38,000 distinct CDR3 sequences, around 7% seen once. The starting material was PBMCs, obtained at surgery. These receptors came from a male donor with early-stage non-small cell lung cancer.

The J gene is TRBJ1-1, the V gene TRBV12-3 or TRBV12-4; D unresolved. The V end was cut by 1 base, the J end by 0 bases, with 6 bases between. The CDR3 extends over 14 amino acids. CDR3: CASSLVALNTEAFF. In DNA form, the CDR3 reads TGTGCCAGCAGTTTAGTGGCTCTGAACACTGAAGCTTTCTTT.

The gene calls are TRBV30 and TRBJ2-3; no definite D call. Looked up from germline, CDR1 is GTSNPN and CDR2 is SVGIG (reference sequence). Trimming left V 1 base short and J 7 bases short, with 9 bases between. The CDR3 sequence is 12 residues long. As DNA, the CDR3 is TGTGCCTGGAGTGAGGCGCGGCATACGCAGTATTTT. Translating it yields CAWSEARHTQYF.

The rearrangement joins TRBV5-4 to TRBJ2-1; D is uncertain. Germline V gives CDR1 SGHNT, CDR2 YYREEE (reference sequence). This CDR3 region has 16 residues. The ends were cut back, 0 bases at V and 0 bases at J, with 10 bases in the middle. CDR3 residues: CASSLGGMSSYNEQFF. The CDR3 nucleotides are TGTGCCAGCAGCTTGGGCGGAATGAGCTCCTACAATGAGCAGTTCTTC.

In its sample, this clonotype was seen many times. The gene calls are TRBV7-2 and TRBJ2-2; tentative D call: TRBD2 (5 bases). The germline CDR1 and CDR2 sequences are SGHTA and FQGNSA. V was trimmed by 4 bases and J by 8 bases, leaving 11 bases between them. The length of the CDR3 is 13 residues. The CDR3 DNA sequence: TGTGCCAGCAGCTCTGCTGGCGGGGGGGAGCTGTTTTTT. It specifies CASSSAGGGELFF.

This clonotype occurred many times. This chain connects TRBV12-3 or TRBV12-4 to TRBJ2-7, with D tentatively TRBD1 (6 bases). This CDR3 contains 13 residues. Trimming removed 8 bases at V and 6 bases at J, with 17 bases between. CDR3 residues: CASALSQGREQYV. For the CDR3, the DNA is TGTGCCAGCGCCTTAAGCCAGGGGCGCGAGCAGTACGTC.

In this sample, this clonotype turned up many times. A junction end diverges from the germline sequence, so it may reflect a read error. This chain uses TRBV5-1 with TRBJ2-1, with a tentative D call TRBD1 (5 bases). CDR3 size: 15 residues. Per germline, CDR1 SGHRS and CDR2 YFSETQ. The CDR3 sequence is CAGSSQGFSYNEQFF. Here the CDR3 DNA reads TGCGCCGGCAGCTCCCAGGGTTTTTCCTACAATGAGCAGTTCTTC.

This clonotype was seen at least ten times. J is TRBJ2-1 and V is TRBV6-2 or TRBV6-3; D is uncertain. The CDR3 has 12 amino acids. CDR1 and CDR2 (germline): MNHEY, SVGEGT. The V and J ends lost 2 bases and 7 bases respectively, with 6 bases between them. CDR3 amino acids: CASSYPANEQFF. DNA of the CDR3: TGTGCCAGCAGTTACCCCGCAAATGAGCAGTTCTTC.

This clonotype was seen ten or more times. This chain connects TRBV30 to TRBJ2-1, with TRBD2 matching 13 bases. Trimming at V came to 2 bases and at J to 7 bases, leaving 8 bases not matched to a gene. The length of the CDR3 is 16 residues. Germline V gene data show CDR1 as GTSNPN and CDR2 as SVGIG (reference sequence). This CDR3 reads CAWSFGTSGAMNEQFF. In DNA form, the CDR3 reads TGTGCCTGGAGTTTCGGGACTAGCGGGGCCATGAATGAGCAGTTCTTC.

This clonotype was detected many times. The chain combines TRBV29-1 with TRBJ2-1; 8 bases map to TRBD2. The CDR3 extends over 14 amino acids. After removal of 7 bases from V and 7 bases from J, the junction contained 12 bases not matched to a gene. CDR1 SQVTM and CDR2 ANQGSEA come from the germline V gene. The CDR3 DNA sequence: TGCAGCGCTGGCGGAGCGGGAGATGGAAATGAGCAGTTCTTC. It specifies CSAGGAGDGNEQFF.

The chain recombines TRBV7-9 with TRBJ1-2; D is unresolved. Per the germline V gene, CDR1 is SEHNR and CDR2 is FQNEAQ (reference sequence). The CDR3 has 13 amino acids. V lost 7 bases and J lost 2, with 11 bases in between. The CDR3 nucleotides are TGTGCCAGCAACCGGGAAGCAAACTATGGCTACACCTTC. Translating it yields CASNREANYGYTF.

This clonotype was detected a few times. The chain combines TRBV2 with TRBJ2-5; 10 nucleotides line up with TRBD1. Germline V gene sequence: CDR1 SNHLY, CDR2 FYNNEI. The CDR3 length is 19 residues. The V and J ends lost 4 bases and 3 bases, in that order; junction bases with no gene match: 17. DNA for the CDR3: TGTGCCAGCAGTGGACAGGGGGCGAATCGGGGGCTCCTAAAAGAGACCCAGTACTTC. Its translation: CASSGQGANRGLLKETQYF.

This clonotype was picked up many times. J is TRBJ2-7 and V is TRBV7-3; 12 positions match TRBD2. J gave up 6 bases and V 5 bases, and 2 bases lay outside the gene matches. Germline CDR1 reads SGHTA; CDR2 reads FQGTGA. The CDR3 sequence is 13 residues long. In nucleotides, the CDR3 is TGTGCCAGCAGCATGGGACTAGCGGGCGAGCAGTACTTC. This translates into CASSMGLAGEQYF.

The chain uses TRBV5-1 and TRBJ2-1; 13 positions match TRBD2. The germline V gene has CDR1 SGHRS and CDR2 YFSETQ. The CDR3 is 15 residues long. V was clipped by 0 bases and J by 7 bases; unmatched bases: 1. The CDR3, as DNA: TGCGCCAGCAGCTTGGAACTAGCGGGAGGGAATGAGCAGTTCTTC. The encoded protein is CASSLELAGGNEQFF.

This clonotype was picked up many times. The chain carries TRBV6-2 or TRBV6-3 and TRBJ1-2, with a possible D match to TRBD1 (5 bases). The CDR3 covers 13 residues. Germline CDR1 is MNHEY and CDR2 is SVGEGT. V dropped 4 bases and J dropped 4 bases, with 10 bases sitting between them. DNA for the CDR3: TGTGCCAGCAGTTCCGGGGCCAGCTATGGCTACACCTTC. It encodes CASSSGASYGYTF.

This clonotype was seen at least ten times. J is TRBJ2-6 and V is TRBV7-9; D is possibly TRBD2 (6 bases). V was cut by 5 bases and J by 10 bases, with 9 bases left in between. The CDR3 has 12 amino acids. CDR1 SEHNR and CDR2 FQNEAQ come from the germline V gene (reference sequence). The CDR3 spells CASSAGTNVLTF. The CDR3 coding sequence is TGTGCCAGCAGCGCCGGGACTAACGTCCTGACTTTC.

This clonotype occurred many times. The chain carries TRBV7-3 and TRBJ2-5; D possibly matches TRBD1 or TRBD2 (5 bases each). CDR3 length: 13 amino acids. V was trimmed by 2 bases and J by 12 bases, leaving 16 bases between them. CDR1 and CDR2 (germline): SGHTA, FQGTGA. In DNA, the CDR3 is TGTGCCAGCAGCTTAGGCATTGGGGACCGGGAGTACTTC. Its translation: CASSLGIGDREYF. The entire variable domain, with the rest obtained from reference TRBV7-3 and TRBJ2-5, is as follows: GAGVSQTPSNKVTEKGKYVELRCDPISGHTALYWYRQSLGQGPEFLIYFQGTGAADDSGLPNDRFFAVRPEGSVSTLKIQRTERGDSAVYLCASSLGIGDREYFGPGTRLLVL.

This clonotype was counted many times. J is TRBJ2-1 and V is TRBV6-2 or TRBV6-3, with D unclear. Germline loops: CDR1 MNHEY, CDR2 SVGEGT. Trimming shortened V by 5 bases and J by 6 bases, and 2 bases separated the two germline ends. This CDR3 spans 10 amino acids. Written as DNA, the CDR3 is TGTGCCAGCAGTGGCAATGAGCAGTTCTTC. It translates to CASSGNEQFF.

This clonotype was recorded a few times. This chain uses TRBV4-3 with TRBJ2-3, with 7 bases fitting TRBD2. Germline V gene lookup returns CDR1 LGHNA and CDR2 YSLEER. The CDR3 totals 16 residues. With V trimmed by 1 base and J by 1 base, 5 bases remained unmatched. CDR3: CASSQASSGGTDTQYF. As DNA, the CDR3 is TGCGCCAGCAGCCAAGCTTCCAGCGGGGGCACAGATACGCAGTATTTT.

This clonotype has at least ten counts. The chain links TRBV14 to TRBJ2-1, with D tentatively TRBD1 (6 bases). Germline V CDR1 and CDR2: SGHDN, FVKESK. This CDR3 has 16 amino acids. With 2 bases removed from V and 5 bases from J, the gap between germline ends came to 16 bases. The CDR3 protein is CASSQSQGFGNNEQFF. The CDR3 coding sequence is TGTGCCAGCAGCCAATCTCAGGGGTTCGGGAACAATGAGCAGTTCTTC. The variable domain in full, with the rest retrieved from reference TRBV14 and TRBJ2-1, is EAGVTQFPSHSVIEKGQTVTLRCDPISGHDNLYWYRRVMGKEIKFLLHFVKESKQDESGMPNNRFLAERTGGTYSTLKVQPAELEDSGVYFCASSQSQGFGNNEQFFGPGTRLTVL.